By sample share, the clone carrying this TCR beta chain is medium-sized. Its target is not known. Trimming cost V 0 bases and J 7 bases, with 7 bases left between them. This CDR3 is 12 amino acids long. CDR1 and CDR2 from the germline V gene are SGDLS and YYNGEE. The template used for profiling TCR beta VDJ and CDR3 was genomic DNA. Each CDR3 protein gets one entry after TCRdb re-called the reads with MiXCR. The profile covers some 180,000 distinct CDR3 sequences, with roughly 63% appearing a single time and about 39% taken by the ten largest. In patients chosen for sequencing, flow cytometry had shown CD8+CD57+ cell expansion. Blood sampling was performed on the patients, and none of them had received therapy by then. The record originates from a study of CD8+CD57+ T cells in acquired aplastic anemia. Study-wide background: Yields of DNA that came from sorted CD4+ and CD8+ cells averaged approximately 3.5 ug.

Study-level points and caveats: Controls did not differ significantly from patients in CD8+ Simpson's diversity.

V is TRBV9 and J is TRBJ1-1; D call uncertain. Material: sorted CD4+, CD8+, or CD8+CD57+ T cells (not recorded which) from PBMCs. This TCR was sampled from a human donor with aplastic anemia. CDR3 residues: CASSVAEGEAFF. The CDR3 bases are TGTGCCAGCAGCGTAGCAGAGGGTGAAGCTTTCTTT.